The 32 T cell receptor beta chains given below trace back to one sample, sequenced in a study of CD8+CD57+ T cells in acquired aplastic anemia. Genomic DNA was employed as the template in profiling TCR beta VDJ and CDR3. From the reads, TCRdb called clonotypes with MiXCR, one entry per CDR3 protein. The repertoire holds 250,000 to 350,000 distinct CDR3 sequences, 50% to 70% seen once, with roughly 8% in the top ten. The specimen was sorted CD4+, CD8+, or CD8+CD57+ T cells (not recorded which) from PBMCs. Receptors originate from a human donor with severe aplastic anemia or a healthy control (not recorded which).

This clonotype showed up many times. This rearrangement joins TRBV19 to TRBJ2-7; possibly TRBD1 or TRBD2 for D (5 bases each). V lost 8 bases to trimming and J lost 3 bases, with 17 bases between them. CDR1 is LNHDA and CDR2 is SQIVND in the germline V gene (reference sequence). CDR3 length: 14 amino acids. The CDR3 loop is CASSFTGTGYEQYF. The CDR3 region has the DNA TGTGCCAGTTCCTTTACGGGGACGGGCTACGAGCAGTACTTC.

The chain couples TRBV10-3 to TRBJ1-2; no firm D call. There are 11 residues in the CDR3. V was shortened by 7 bases and J by 11 bases, with 14 bases between the two germline ends. Germline V CDR1 and CDR2: ENHRY, SYGVKD. DNA of the CDR3: TGTGCCATCACTGACACGGATGTTTACACCTTC. This gives the protein CAITDTDVYTF.

The CDR3 here is CASSLALGTDAYEQYF. CDR3 DNA sequence: TGTGCCAGCAGCTTAGCGCTCGGGACCGACGCCTACGAGCAGTACTTC. The rearrangement links TRBV7-9 to TRBJ2-7; TRBD1 or TRBD2 may be the D gene (5 bases each). The CDR3 sequence is 16 residues long. Germline values: CDR1 SEHNR, CDR2 FQNEAQ (reference sequence). V was trimmed by 0 bases and J by 2 bases, leaving 14 bases between them.

Note on this clonotype: This could be a read error, since a much larger clone is one nucleotide away. CDR3 in amino acids: CASSRDKNTEAFF. In DNA form, the CDR3 reads TGTGCCAGCAGCCGGGACAAGAACACTGAAGCTTTCTTT. The chain recombines TRBV7-2 with TRBJ1-1, with D possibly matching TRBD1 (6 bases). Germline CDR1 reads SGHTA; CDR2 reads FQGNSA. The CDR3 totals 13 residues. Trimming stripped 5 bases from V and 1 base from J, with 8 bases between.

The chain recombines TRBV7-2 with TRBJ2-6; 8 nucleotides line up with TRBD1. The CDR3 sequence is 17 residues long. Trimming at V came to 2 bases and at J to 4 bases, leaving 7 bases not matched to a gene. From germline, CDR1 is SGHTA and CDR2 FQGNSA. CDR3 loop: CASSLRAGGEGANVLTF. The CDR3 nucleotides read TGTGCCAGCAGCTTAAGGGCAGGGGGCGAGGGGGCCAACGTCCTGACTTTC.

In this sample, this clonotype turned up many times. The V and J genes are TRBV19 and TRBJ1-1; perhaps TRBD1 as D (6 bases). This CDR3 spans 15 amino acids. Trimming removed 4 bases from V and 3 bases from J, with 15 bases in between. Germline assignment: CDR1 LNHDA and CDR2 SQIVND (reference sequence). The DNA of the CDR3 is TGTGCCAGTAGTACTGGGGGCCCAGGAGACACTGAAGCTTTCTTT. This codes for CASSTGGPGDTEAFF.

The gene calls are TRBV20-1 and TRBJ2-3; perhaps TRBD2 as D (6 bases). Germline CDR1 reads DFQATT; CDR2 reads SNEGSKA (reference sequence). The length of the CDR3 is 15 residues. The V end lost 3 bases, the J end lost 5 bases, and 18 bases lay between the germline ends. The CDR3 sequence is CSASGGMISGDTQYF. The CDR3 nucleotides are TGCAGTGCTAGTGGCGGGATGATAAGTGGAGATACGCAGTATTTT.

This chain's CDR3 is CASSLGGGTYEQYF. The CDR3 bases are TGTGCCAGCAGCTTAGGCGGGGGCACCTACGAGCAGTACTTC. The V and J genes are TRBV2 and TRBJ2-7, with a possible D match to TRBD2 (7 bases). This CDR3 spans 14 amino acids. The V end lost 6 bases, the J end lost 2 bases, and 14 bases lay between the germline ends. Germline CDR1 reads SNHLY; CDR2 reads FYNNEI.

Of note for this clonotype: A much larger clone is a single base away; this may be a read error. The chain has TRBV7-2 and TRBJ2-1, with D perhaps being TRBD1 or TRBD2 (6 bases each). This CDR3 is built from 17 residues. The germline V gene encodes CDR1 SGHTA and CDR2 FQGNSA. CDR3 DNA sequence: TGTGCCAGCAGCCGGAGGTTGTGGGGGGCCTTGTTCAATGAGCAGTGCTTC. Its translation is CASSRRLWGALFNEQCF.

This clonotype was detected many times. The gene calls are TRBV4-3 and TRBJ2-2; tentative D call: TRBD2 (6 bases). The germline V gene encodes CDR1 LGHNA and CDR2 YSLEER. The CDR3 loop spans 18 amino acids. V lost 0 bases and J 2 bases, leaving 16 bases between the germline ends. In DNA form, the CDR3 reads TGCGCCAGCAGCCAAGAGGGAGCCGGGACTGCAAACACCGGGGAGCTGTTTTTT. Its translation is CASSQEGAGTANTGELFF.

This clonotype was detected ten times or more. This chain joins TRBV10-3 and TRBJ1-1; TRBD1 agrees at 12 bases. V was clipped by 3 bases and J by 1 base; unmatched bases: 18. The CDR3 has 21 amino acids. Germline loops: CDR1 ENHRY, CDR2 SYGVKD. In DNA, the CDR3 is TGTGCCATCAGTGAAGTCCCGGGACAGGGGGCGCCCGGTAAATCGAACACTGAAGCTTTCTTT. Translating it yields CAISEVPGQGAPGKSNTEAFF.

The genes are TRBV20-1 and TRBJ1-2, with 7 bases fitting TRBD1. CDR3 length: 13 amino acids. Germline assignment: CDR1 DFQATT and CDR2 SNEGSKA (reference sequence). Trimming cost V 6 bases and J 4 bases; bases outside gene matches: 8. In DNA, the CDR3 is TGCAGTGCGCAGGGGGGGGCCACCTATGGCTACACCTTC. It translates to CSAQGGATYGYTF.

This clonotype was seen at least ten times. The chain combines TRBV5-1 with TRBJ1-1; 7 bases line up with TRBD1. The V gene end was trimmed by 3 bases and the J gene end by 4 bases; junction bases not matched to a gene: 3. CDR3 length: 13 amino acids. CDR1 and CDR2 from the germline V gene are SGHRS and YFSETQ. CDR3 sequence: CASSSSGGTEAFF. The CDR3 nucleotides read TGCGCCAGCAGCTCCTCAGGGGGCACTGAAGCTTTCTTT.

The gene calls are TRBV7-9 and TRBJ2-1, with D tentatively TRBD1 (5 bases). V gave up 7 bases and J gave up 8 bases, with 12 bases separating them. Germline V CDR1 and CDR2: SEHNR, FQNEAQ (reference sequence). The CDR3 totals 12 residues. The CDR3 is CASKGIWDEQFF. DNA of the CDR3: TGTGCCAGCAAGGGGATTTGGGATGAGCAGTTCTTC.

With respect to this clonotype: A read error may be the cause here, since a much bigger clone is one base away. The chain employs TRBV10-1 and TRBJ1-4; 9 bases fit TRBD1. The CDR3 is 15 amino acids. Germline CDR1 is WNHNN and CDR2 is SYGVQD (reference sequence). CDR3 nucleotides: TGTGCCAGCAGAACTCAACAGGGGGCGAGGGAAAAACTGTTTTTT. Translating gives CASRTQQGAREKLFF.

This clonotype showed up many times. The rearrangement uses TRBV20-1 and TRBJ2-5; 8 bases fit TRBD1. This CDR3 spans 16 amino acids. In germline, CDR1 is DFQATT, CDR2 SNEGSKA (reference sequence). The V segment lost 3 bases and the J segment 1 base; nucleotides outside the gene matches: 10. The CDR3 here is CSASPRGTGRQETQYF. The CDR3 nucleotides are TGCAGTGCTAGCCCCAGAGGGACAGGCCGCCAAGAGACCCAGTACTTC.

This clonotype was seen ten or more times. The chain has TRBV11-2 and TRBJ2-2, with 7 bases that match TRBD1. Germline V lookup: CDR1 SGHAT, CDR2 FQNNGV. The CDR3 runs to 15 residues. The V and J ends lost 4 bases and 1 base, in that order; junction bases with no gene match: 3. The DNA for the CDR3 is TGTGCCAGCAGCTCCGGGACAGAGAACACCGGGGAGCTGTTTTTT. Residues: CASSSGTENTGELFF. The variable domain in full, completed from reference TRBV11-2 and TRBJ2-2, reads EAGVAQSPRYKIIEKRQSVAFWCNPISGHATLYWYQQILGQGPKLLIQFQNNGVVDDSQLPKDRFSAERLKGVDSTLKIQPAKLEDSAVYLCASSSGTENTGELFFGEGSRLTVL.

The chain uses TRBV20-1 and TRBJ2-1; the D gene could be TRBD1 or TRBD2 (5 bases each). The germline gives CDR1 DFQATT, CDR2 SNEGSKA (reference sequence). V gave up 6 bases and J gave up 7 bases, with 16 bases separating them. This CDR3 has 13 residues. The CDR3 here is CSAPRDGENEQFF. The CDR3 DNA reads TGCAGTGCGCCACGGGACGGGGAGAATGAGCAGTTCTTC.

Notes on this clonotype: One junction end disagrees with the germline gene, perhaps due to a read error. The rearrangement uses TRBV7-3 and TRBJ2-7; D not resolved. Per the germline V gene, CDR1 is SGHTA and CDR2 is FQGTGA. The CDR3 spans 15 residues. CDR3 bases: TGCGCCAGCAGCCAAGATCAGGTCCTAACCTACGAGCAGTACTTC. As protein: CASSQDQVLTYEQYF.

This chain connects TRBV25-1 to TRBJ2-1; a weak D match, TRBD1 (6 bases). The germline gives CDR1 MGHDK, CDR2 SYGVNS. With 6 bases removed from V and 4 bases from J, the gap between germline ends came to 7 bases. This CDR3 comprises 12 residues. The DNA of the CDR3 is TGTGCCAGCAGAGGGGGATACAATGAGCAGTTCTTC. Translated: CASRGGYNEQFF.

J is TRBJ2-5 and V is TRBV5-5; no clear D. Germline V gives CDR1 SGHKS, CDR2 YYEKEE (reference sequence). The CDR3 has 14 residues. Trimming took 0 bases from V and 2 from J, leaving 8 bases between them. The CDR3 DNA is TGTGCCAGCAGCTTGGAGGGTACACAAGAGACCCAGTACTTC. This codes for CASSLEGTQETQYF. The variable domain in full, with the rest retrieved from reference TRBV5-5 and TRBJ2-5, is DAGVTQSPTHLIKTRGQQVTLRCSPISGHKSVSWYQQVLGQGPQFIFQYYEKEERGRGNFPDRFSARQFPNYSSELNVNALLLGDSALYLCASSLEGTQETQYFGPGTRLLVL.

The gene calls are TRBV19 and TRBJ2-7; possibly TRBD1 for D (6 bases). V gave up 1 base and J gave up 5 bases, with 15 bases separating them. This CDR3 has 15 amino acids. Germline CDR1 is LNHDA and CDR2 is SQIVND (reference sequence). CDR3 sequence reads: CASSIGGQGVHEQYF. The CDR3 DNA is TGTGCCAGTAGTATAGGGGGGCAGGGTGTCCACGAGCAGTACTTC.

This clonotype was counted at least ten times. The chain links TRBV7-9 to TRBJ2-3, with 8 nucleotides matching TRBD1. Germline V gene sequence: CDR1 SEHNR, CDR2 FQNEAQ (reference sequence). The J segment lost 4 bases and the V segment lost 5 bases, leaving 5 bases of the junction unmatched. The CDR3 covers 14 residues. DNA for the CDR3: TGTGCCAGCAGCCCTGACAGGGGAGCAGATACGCAGTATTTT. Amino acid sequence: CASSPDRGADTQYF.

This clonotype was observed once. The V and J genes are TRBV25-1 and TRBJ1-1; a weak D match, TRBD1 (5 bases). This CDR3 is built from 16 residues. Trimming cost V 5 bases and J 0 bases, with 16 bases left between them. Per the germline V gene, CDR1 is MGHDK and CDR2 is SYGVNS. The CDR3 region is CASSLRSGPLNTEAFF. The CDR3, as DNA: TGTGCCAGCAGTTTAAGGTCGGGACCGCTGAACACTGAAGCTTTCTTT. The entire variable domain, with the rest obtained from reference TRBV25-1 and TRBJ1-1, is as follows: EADIYQTPRYLVIGTGKKITLECSQTMGHDKMYWYQQDPGMELHLIHYSYGVNSTEKGDLSSESTVSRIRTEHFPLTLESARPSHTSQYLCASSLRSGPLNTEAFFGQGTRLTVV.

Many counts were recorded for this clonotype. This rearrangement joins TRBV12-3 or TRBV12-4 to TRBJ1-2, with D possibly matching TRBD1 (6 bases). This CDR3 is 15 amino acids long. The V end was cut by 5 bases, the J end by 2 bases, with 15 bases between. CDR3 DNA sequence: TGTGCCAGCAGTCCCCCCGAGGGGGGAAACTATGGCTACACCTTC. Encoded protein: CASSPPEGGNYGYTF.

Worth noting for this clonotype: This is likely a read error, given that the CDR3 carries no conserved phenylalanine or tryptophan at its end. The chain is built from TRBV7-4 and TRBJ2-1; 8 nucleotides match TRBD1. CDR1 is SGHVT and CDR2 is SQSDAQ in the germline V gene. The J segment lost 4 bases and the V segment lost 5 bases, leaving 7 bases of the junction unmatched. The CDR3 runs to 15 residues. The CDR3 region has the DNA TGTGCCAGCAGCCCTCCGAGACAGGGGTACAATGAGCAGTTCCTC. This translates into CASSPPRQGYNEQFL.

The V gene is TRBV2, the J gene TRBJ2-1; tentative D call: TRBD2 (6 bases). V lost 7 bases and J 5 bases, leaving 12 bases between the germline ends. In germline, CDR1 is SNHLY, CDR2 FYNNEI. This CDR3 comprises 13 residues. The CDR3 protein is CASNKWEDNEQFF. In nucleotides, the CDR3 is TGTGCCAGCAACAAGTGGGAGGACAATGAGCAGTTCTTC.

The CDR3 DNA is TGTGCCATCAGTAAAGACAGAGAAGCTTTCTTT. Translating gives CAISKDREAFF. V usage is TRBV10-3 and J usage is TRBJ1-1, with D perhaps TRBD1 (5 bases). V was trimmed by 5 bases and J by 8 bases, leaving 9 bases between them. The CDR3 length is 11 residues. Germline-derived CDR1 and CDR2 are ENHRY and SYGVKD.

The chain recombines TRBV10-3 with TRBJ2-2; D is possibly TRBD2 (6 bases). CDR1 is ENHRY and CDR2 is SYGVKD in the germline V gene. Trimming left V 4 bases short and J 4 bases short, with 10 bases between. This CDR3 has 14 amino acids. The DNA for the CDR3 is TGTGCCATCAGTGCGACTAGTTTCACCGGGGAGCTGTTTTTT. Translated, it gives CAISATSFTGELFF.

Details on this clonotype: This may arise from a read error, as a much more abundant clone is one base away. The CDR3 carries no conserved terminal phenylalanine or tryptophan, so it likely arises from a read error. The chain carries TRBV5-6 and TRBJ1-3; tentatively, D is TRBD1 (5 bases). The germline gives CDR1 SGHDT, CDR2 YYEEEE. The ends were cut back, 4 bases at V and 8 bases at J, with 22 bases in the middle. The CDR3 totals 16 residues. The CDR3 reads CASSQNMWTNWDTIYL. CDR3 DNA sequence: TGTGCCAGCAGCCAGAACATGTGGACAAATTGGGACACCATATATCTT.

The chain joins TRBV15 to TRBJ2-7, with 9 bases aligning to TRBD1. The CDR3 contains 15 residues. Germline lookup yields CDR1 LNHNV and CDR2 YYDKDF (reference sequence). J lost 1 base, V lost 7 bases, and 8 bases had no gene match. Written as DNA, the CDR3 is TGTGCCACCACAGGCCAGGGACAGGGTTCCTACGAGCAGTACTTC. Translated, it gives CATTGQGQGSYEQYF.

This clonotype came up many times. V and J are TRBV5-1 and TRBJ2-3, with 7 bases fitting TRBD1. Germline CDR1 is SGHRS and CDR2 is YFSETQ. Trimming took 2 bases from V and 2 from J; bases not matched to a gene: 5. The CDR3 totals 15 residues. The CDR3 nucleotides are TGCGCCAGCAGCTTCGGACAGGTCTCCACAGATACGCAGTATTTT. It codes for CASSFGQVSTDTQYF.